This passage covers 12 T cell receptor beta chains from one sample sequenced in a study of CD8+ T cells in alopecia areata. The sequencing template was cDNA reverse transcribed from extracted RNA. Sequenced by immunoSEQ multiplex PCR; TCRdb stores in-frame clones only, minus some. The sample has about 190,000 clones, 60% to 70% seen once. Treatment specified: oral pan-JAK inhibitor, 5-10 mg twice daily. This specimen consisted of CD4+ T cells sorted from blood, obtained at week 4, from a patient treated with tofacitinib. The receptors stem from a human donor with alopecia areata.

The genes are TRBV11-1 and TRBJ1-1; D not certain. V was shortened by 4 bases and J by 2 bases, with 8 bases between the two germline ends. The CDR3 loop spans 13 amino acids. In germline, CDR1 is SGHAT, CDR2 FQDESV (reference sequence). The CDR3 spells CASSWQTNTEAFF. The CDR3 bases are TGTGCCAGCAGCTGGCAGACTAACACTGAAGCTTTCTTT. Looking up the rest from reference TRBV11-1 and TRBJ1-1 gives the full variable domain: EAEVAQSPRYKITEKSQAVAFWCDPISGHATLYWYRQILGQGPELLVQFQDESVVDDSQLPKDRFSAERLKGVDSTLKIQPAELGDSAMYLCASSWQTNTEAFFGQGTRLTVV.

In this sample, this clone turned up once. The chain combines TRBV30 with TRBJ2-7; TRBD1 might be the D (9 bases). V was cut by 2 bases and J by 11 bases, with 22 bases left in between. Germline V gene sequence: CDR1 GTSNPN, CDR2 SVGIG (reference sequence). The CDR3 spans 14 residues. DNA of the CDR3: TGTGCCTGGAGTACGGGACAGGGAGGACTAGCCGAGTACTTC. It translates to CAWSTGQGGLAEYF.

This clone was detected only a few times. V gene TRBV28 combines with J gene TRBJ1-5; the D gene is possibly TRBD1 (5 bases). Trimming stripped 8 bases from V and 5 bases from J, with 16 bases between. Per germline, CDR1 MDHEN and CDR2 SYDVKM. This CDR3 contains 14 residues. CDR3 nucleotides: TGTGCCAGCCGCCGGGGGGGACCCTATCAGCCCCAGCATTTT. This codes for CASRRGGPYQPQHF. Full variable domain (outside the CDR3, taken from reference TRBV28 and TRBJ1-5): DVKVTQSSRYLVKRTGEKVFLECVQDMDHENMFWYRQDPGLGLRLIYFSYDVKMKEKGDIPEGYSVSREKKERFSLILESASTNQTSMYLCASRRGGPYQPQHFGDGTRLSIL.

This clone turned up a few times. The gene calls are TRBV29-1 and TRBJ1-1; 9 nucleotides match TRBD1. The CDR3 spans 16 residues. V lost 6 bases to trimming and J lost 0 bases; unmatched junction nucleotides: 11. CDR1 and CDR2 from the germline V gene are SQVTM and ANQGSEA. In nucleotides, the CDR3 is TGCAGCGTGACGGGACAGGGAGGAGGAATGAACACTGAAGCTTTCTTT. It translates to CSVTGQGGGMNTEAFF.

The rearrangement uses TRBV5-1 and TRBJ2-5; no clear D. CDR1 and CDR2 from the germline V gene are SGHRS and YFSETQ. The CDR3 contains 13 residues. Between the trimmed V and J ends, which lost 2 bases and 2 bases, there was a span of 7 bases. The CDR3 DNA reads as TGCGCCAGCAGCTTTGGCCAACAAGAGACCCAGTACTTC. Translation gives CASSFGQQETQYF.

The chain combines TRBV15 with TRBJ1-1; 8 bases agree with TRBD1. Germline trimming cut 4 bases from V and 1 base from J; bases unmatched to any gene: 5. The CDR3 sequence is 15 residues long. Germline V gene lookup returns CDR1 LNHNV and CDR2 YYDKDF (reference sequence). The CDR3 bases are TGTGCCACCAGCACCCGGACAGGGTGGAACACTGAAGCTTTCTTT. This encodes CATSTRTGWNTEAFF.

The chain has TRBV29-1 and TRBJ2-4, with TRBD2 matching 7 bases. This CDR3 has 15 residues. Germline V gene lookup returns CDR1 SQVTM and CDR2 ANQGSEA. V shed 4 bases and J 2 bases; nucleotides not matched to a gene: 8. CDR3 loop: CSVGEWGGTKNIQYF. As DNA, the CDR3 is TGCAGCGTTGGGGAGTGGGGAGGGACCAAAAACATTCAGTACTTC.

This chain uses TRBV2 with TRBJ2-2; 13 bases match TRBD2. The CDR3 sequence is 16 residues long. Looked up from germline, CDR1 is SNHLY and CDR2 is FYNNEI. The trim removed 5 bases at V and 2 bases at J, leaving 2 bases unmatched. CDR3 residues: CASSWGLAGNTGELFF. The CDR3, as DNA: TGTGCCAGCAGTTGGGGACTAGCGGGAAACACCGGGGAGCTGTTTTTT.

The rearrangement links TRBV5-1 to TRBJ2-5, with a weak D call TRBD1 (5 bases). V lost 4 bases and J lost 5, with 12 bases in between. The CDR3 contains 13 residues. CDR1 and CDR2 from the germline V gene are SGHRS and YFSETQ. CDR3 coding DNA: TGCGCCAGCAGCAAGCAGGGTGACGAGACCCAGTACTTC. Translated, it gives CASSKQGDETQYF. The full variable domain, its missing parts supplied by reference TRBV5-1 and TRBJ2-5, is KAGVTQTPRYLIKTRGQQVTLSCSPISGHRSVSWYQQTPGQGLQFLFEYFSETQRNKGNFPGRFSGRQFSNSRSEMNVSTLELGDSALYLCASSKQGDETQYFGPGTRLLVL.

This clone has more than one count but fewer than ten. V usage is TRBV29-1 and J usage is TRBJ1-3, with D uncertain. Trimming removed 6 bases at V and 5 bases at J, with 8 bases between. This CDR3 comprises 11 residues. Germline loops: CDR1 SQVTM, CDR2 ANQGSEA. CDR3 bases: TGCAGCGTCCTGGACCGAAACACCATATATTTT. Protein: CSVLDRNTIYF.

V and J are TRBV6-5 and TRBJ1-5, with 7 positions matching TRBD1. From germline, CDR1 is MNHEY and CDR2 SVGAGI. The CDR3 loop spans 12 amino acids. Trimming at V came to 9 bases and at J to 3 bases, leaving 2 bases not matched to a gene. The CDR3 region is CASGTANQPQHF. Here the CDR3 DNA reads TGTGCCAGTGGGACAGCCAATCAGCCCCAGCATTTT.

This chain joins TRBV4-3 and TRBJ2-5; the D gene is possibly TRBD2 (6 bases). The V gene's germline CDR1 is LGHNA and CDR2 YSLEER. V was cut by 3 bases and J by 4 bases, with 15 bases left in between. The CDR3 covers 15 residues. The CDR3 region is CASSQGLAEGETQYF. The CDR3 DNA reads as TGCGCCAGCAGCCAGGGACTTGCTGAGGGAGAGACCCAGTACTTC.